These 30 T cell receptor beta chains were sequenced from one sample in a study of Tregs in tolerant kidney transplant recipients. Some clones are missing from TCRdb's copy, which holds only in-frame ones; the method was immunoSEQ multiplex PCR. The data show 90,000 or so clones, with just over 90% seen just once and 4.5% to 5% held by the top ten. Sequenced input: CD8+ T cells from blood. The receptors were sampled from a human donor in good health.

J is TRBJ2-7 and V is TRBV4-1, with TRBD1 matching 9 bases. Looked up from germline, CDR1 is MGHRA and CDR2 is YSYEKL. The trim removed 0 bases at V and 3 bases at J, leaving 3 bases unmatched. The CDR3 runs 15 residues. CDR3 protein: CASSQEGTGFYEQYF. Here the CDR3 DNA reads TGCGCCAGCAGCCAAGAAGGGACAGGGTTCTACGAGCAGTACTTC.

The genes are TRBV10-3 and TRBJ2-1, with TRBD2 matching over 14 bases. V lost 6 bases to trimming and J lost 8 bases; unmatched junction nucleotides: 9. This CDR3 spans 16 amino acids. CDR1 ENHRY and CDR2 SYGVKD come from the germline V gene. CDR3 nucleotide sequence: TGTGCCATCAGCGGCTCCGGGACTAGCGGGAGCTATGAGCAGTTCTTC. It encodes CAISGSGTSGSYEQFF.

CDR3 nucleotides: TGTGCCAGCAGTTACGGCTCAGGCAATGAGCAGTTCTTC. Encoded protein: CASSYGSGNEQFF. V and J are TRBV6-6 and TRBJ2-1; D not certain. The CDR3 length is 13 residues. Germline loops: CDR1 MNHNY, CDR2 SVGAGI (reference sequence). With 2 bases removed from V and 6 bases from J, the gap between germline ends came to 8 bases.

The chain recombines TRBV4-1 with TRBJ2-2; 8 bases fit TRBD1. With V trimmed by 0 bases and J by 3 bases, 9 bases remained unmatched. In germline, CDR1 is MGHRA, CDR2 YSYEKL. The CDR3 is 18 residues long. CDR3 amino acids: CASSQDKRTGTYTGELFF. CDR3 DNA: TGCGCCAGCAGCCAAGATAAGCGGACAGGGACTTACACCGGGGAGCTGTTTTTT.

This clone has just one count. V gene TRBV27 combines with J gene TRBJ2-1, with unresolved D. The CDR3 runs to 10 residues. With 6 bases removed from V and 7 bases from J, the gap between germline ends came to 4 bases. Germline V gene sequence: CDR1 MNHEY, CDR2 SMNVEV (reference sequence). Here the CDR3 DNA reads TGTGCCAGCAGAACAAATGAGCAGTTCTTC. Its protein is CASRTNEQFF.

The chain is built from TRBV27 and TRBJ1-5; a possible D gene is TRBD1 (5 bases). Germline V CDR1 and CDR2: MNHEY, SMNVEV (reference sequence). The CDR3 loop spans 15 amino acids. V was trimmed by 8 bases and J by 0 bases, leaving 14 bases between them. The CDR3 reads CASRRVRGSNQPQHF. The CDR3 bases are TGTGCCAGCCGCAGGGTCCGAGGTAGCAATCAGCCCCAGCATTTT.

The CDR3 reads CASSSISGSFTEAFF. The CDR3 nucleotides read TGTGCCAGCAGTTCAATCTCGGGGTCCTTTACTGAAGCTTTCTTT. The chain recombines TRBV6-5 with TRBJ1-1; D unresolved. This CDR3 is 15 amino acids long. From germline, CDR1 is MNHEY and CDR2 SVGAGI. The V gene lost 4 bases and the J gene lost 5 bases, with 17 bases spanning the gap.

The genes are TRBV5-1 and TRBJ2-5; TRBD1 agrees at 7 bases. Per germline, CDR1 SGHRS and CDR2 YFSETQ. The CDR3 is made up of 14 amino acids. Unmatched junction bases numbered 8, after V lost 4 bases and J lost 5 bases. The CDR3 nucleotides are TGCGCCAGCAGCCCCACGACAGGGTTGGAGACCCAGTACTTC. It specifies CASSPTTGLETQYF.

The chain carries TRBV5-5 and TRBJ1-1, with D maybe TRBD1 (5 bases). In germline, CDR1 is SGHKS, CDR2 YYEKEE (reference sequence). V was cut by 1 base and J by 5 bases, with 15 bases left in between. CDR3 size: 15 residues. CDR3 sequence reads: CASSLFPVGGTEAFF. DNA for the CDR3: TGTGCCAGCAGCTTGTTTCCGGTCGGGGGGACTGAAGCTTTCTTT.

The chain couples TRBV19 to TRBJ1-3, with TRBD1 matching over 8 bases. Germline CDR1 reads LNHDA; CDR2 reads SQIVND (reference sequence). This CDR3 is 15 amino acids long. Trimming took 7 bases from V and 3 from J; bases not matched to a gene: 8. The CDR3, as DNA: TGTGCCAGTACTACGTGGACAGGGAATGGAAACACCATATATTTT. Translation gives CASTTWTGNGNTIYF.

This clone appeared a single time. The chain combines TRBV27 with TRBJ2-3, with D possibly TRBD1 on 5 matching bases. The CDR3 length is 14 residues. Trimming shortened V by 1 base and J by 2 bases, and 7 bases separated the two germline ends. Germline-derived CDR1 and CDR2 are MNHEY and SMNVEV (reference sequence). CDR3 protein: CASSLYRNTDTQYF. The DNA for the CDR3 is TGTGCCAGCAGTTTATACAGGAACACAGATACGCAGTATTTT.

Regarding this clone: The same CDR3 can be traced to other DNA sequences in this sample. The chain has TRBV7-9 and TRBJ2-1; D remains ambiguous. The germline V and J ends were trimmed by 3 bases and 4 bases, with 7 bases remaining between them. The CDR3 totals 13 residues. CDR1 SEHNR and CDR2 FQNEAQ come from the germline V gene (reference sequence). CDR3: CASSFLTYNEQFF. In DNA form, the CDR3 reads TGTGCCAGCAGCTTCTTGACTTACAATGAGCAGTTCTTC.

With regard to this clone: Other DNA sequences of this sample code for an identical CDR3. This rearrangement joins TRBV18 to TRBJ1-5; D perhaps matches TRBD1 (5 bases). V shed 3 bases and J shed 2 bases, with 11 bases lying between them. This CDR3 contains 15 residues. Germline-derived CDR1 and CDR2 are KGHSH and LQKENI. The CDR3 loop reads CASSPGRGGNQPQHF. The CDR3, as DNA: TGTGCCAGCTCACCGGGAAGGGGCGGCAATCAGCCCCAGCATTTT.

This rearrangement joins TRBV7-3 to TRBJ2-5, with D perhaps matching TRBD1 or TRBD2 (5 bases each). V dropped 4 bases and J dropped 0 bases, with 9 bases sitting between them. The V gene's germline CDR1 is SGHTA and CDR2 FQGTGA. The CDR3 runs to 14 residues. The CDR3 here is CASSSGRYQETQYF. In nucleotides, the CDR3 is TGTGCCAGCAGCTCGGGACGCTACCAAGAGACCCAGTACTTC.

This chain's CDR3 is CASSQGLVAPYEQYF. The CDR3 nucleotides are TGCGCCAGCAGCCAAGGGTTGGTCGCACCGTACGAGCAGTACTTC. The rearrangement links TRBV4-1 to TRBJ2-7; no clear D gene. Germline V gene sequence: CDR1 MGHRA, CDR2 YSYEKL. The V end lost 1 base, the J end lost 4 bases, and 14 bases lay between the germline ends. This CDR3 has 15 residues.

The chain recombines TRBV9 with TRBJ2-5; D gene unclear. There are 14 residues in the CDR3. The V gene's germline CDR1 is SGDLS and CDR2 YYNGEE. V dropped 0 bases and J dropped 0 bases, with 6 bases sitting between them. CDR3 sequence (DNA): TGTGCCAGCAGCGTAGAGGGCAACCAAGAGACCCAGTACTTC. Its translation: CASSVEGNQETQYF.

The chain links TRBV10-3 to TRBJ2-1, with no clear D. The CDR3 runs to 11 residues. Germline CDR1 reads ENHRY; CDR2 reads SYGVKD. Trimming shortened V by 5 bases and J by 10 bases, and 9 bases separated the two germline ends. The CDR3 sequence: CAISFLGEQFF. The CDR3 bases are TGTGCCATCAGTTTTCTTGGGGAGCAGTTCTTC.

Only one count was recorded for this clone. This chain connects TRBV7-9 to TRBJ2-1; the D gene could be TRBD1 or TRBD2 (5 bases each). This CDR3 has 16 amino acids. The germline V gene encodes CDR1 SEHNR and CDR2 FQNEAQ (reference sequence). V gave up 1 base and J gave up 6 bases, with 16 bases separating them. Here the CDR3 DNA reads TGTGCCAGCAGCTTAGTGGGGGACGTTACGCGCAATGAGCAGTTCTTC. Its translation: CASSLVGDVTRNEQFF.

The chain's CDR3 is CASSEVAYEQYF. The CDR3, as DNA: TGTGCCAGCAGTGAAGTAGCCTACGAGCAGTACTTC. This rearrangement joins TRBV6-1 to TRBJ2-7; no reliable D call. Germline V CDR1 and CDR2: MNHNS, SASEGT. The CDR3 is 12 residues long. The V end was cut by 1 base, the J end by 2 bases, with 3 bases between.

This chain joins TRBV11-2 and TRBJ2-3, with TRBD2 as a possible D gene (6 bases). V was clipped by 2 bases and J by 4 bases, with 10 bases between them. The CDR3 is 14 residues long. Germline lookup yields CDR1 SGHAT and CDR2 FQNNGV. CDR3 bases: TGTGCCAGCAGCTTAATCCTAGCGCCAGATACGCAGTATTTT. Protein: CASSLILAPDTQYF. Filled out from reference TRBV11-2 and TRBJ2-3, the complete variable domain reads EAGVAQSPRYKIIEKRQSVAFWCNPISGHATLYWYQQILGQGPKLLIQFQNNGVVDDSQLPKDRFSAERLKGVDSTLKIQPAKLEDSAVYLCASSLILAPDTQYFGPGTRLTVL.

In its sample, this clone was seen a few times. The chain carries TRBV9 and TRBJ1-2; D call uncertain. CDR1 and CDR2 from the germline V gene are SGDLS and YYNGEE. Trimming removed 5 bases from V and 4 bases from J, with 6 bases in between. The CDR3 is 11 residues long. CDR3 amino acids: CASSGVYGYTF. The DNA for the CDR3 is TGTGCCAGCAGTGGGGTCTATGGCTACACCTTC.

The chain links TRBV2 to TRBJ1-2; 8 bases match TRBD1. This CDR3 has 17 residues. Trimming took 0 bases from V and 1 from J; bases not matched to a gene: 7. Germline V gives CDR1 SNHLY, CDR2 FYNNEI. This chain's CDR3 is CASSEARRTGINYGYTF. CDR3 in DNA: TGTGCCAGCAGTGAAGCCAGGAGGACAGGGATTAACTATGGCTACACCTTC.

This rearrangement joins TRBV2 to TRBJ2-5; the D call may be TRBD1 or TRBD2 (6 bases each). Germline CDR1 reads SNHLY; CDR2 reads FYNNEI. The ends were cut back, 0 bases at V and 5 bases at J, with 16 bases in the middle. The CDR3 consists of 16 residues. CDR3 sequence reads: CASSEAYPGARETQYF. The CDR3 nucleotides are TGTGCCAGCAGTGAAGCCTATCCGGGGGCCAGGGAGACCCAGTACTTC.

The chain combines TRBV23-1 with TRBJ1-2; D is possibly TRBD1 (5 bases). TRBV23-1 is annotated as an ORF whose role is uncertain. The length of the CDR3 is 13 residues. Trimming took off 2 bases at V and 4 bases at J, with 8 bases between the two ends. This CDR3 is CASSQQGCYGYTF. For the CDR3, the DNA is TGCGCCAGCAGTCAACAGGGTTGCTATGGCTACACCTTC.

The CDR3 DNA sequence: TGTGCCAGCAGTTTATCGTCTGCACCCCTCTACGAGCAGTACTTC. It specifies CASSLSSAPLYEQYF. The V call is TRBV27, the J call TRBJ2-7, with D hard to call. V lost 0 bases, J lost 3 bases, and 12 bases lay in between. The CDR3 spans 15 residues. In germline, CDR1 is MNHEY, CDR2 SMNVEV (reference sequence).

A few counts support this clone. J is TRBJ2-5 and V is TRBV5-8, with TRBD1 identical over 11 bases. The length of the CDR3 is 15 residues. Germline V CDR1 and CDR2: SGHTS, YDEGEE. J was trimmed by 4 bases and V by 2 bases; bases with no gene match: 4. The CDR3 spells CASSFSGTGGETQYF. CDR3 in DNA: TGTGCCAGCAGCTTTTCCGGGACAGGGGGAGAGACCCAGTACTTC.

This chain joins TRBV9 and TRBJ2-3; TRBD1 matches at 7 bases. The CDR3 extends over 15 amino acids. V trimming: 0 bases; J trimming: 2 bases; junction bases outside the gene matches: 3. CDR1 is SGDLS, CDR2 YYNGEE, per germline. The CDR3 DNA reads TGTGCCAGCAGCGTAGAACAGGGGCCCACAGATACGCAGTATTTT. It codes for CASSVEQGPTDTQYF.

V usage is TRBV30 and J usage is TRBJ2-7; 10 bases match TRBD1. The CDR3 contains 17 residues. With V trimmed by 3 bases and J by 2 bases, 13 bases remained unmatched. Germline V lookup: CDR1 GTSNPN, CDR2 SVGIG (reference sequence). DNA of the CDR3: TGTGCCTGGAGCTCCGGGACAGGGGTATTCGGGGCCTACGAGCAGTACTTC. Protein sequence: CAWSSGTGVFGAYEQYF. The whole variable domain, filled in from reference TRBV30 and TRBJ2-7, reads SQTIHQWPATLVQPVGSPLSLECTVEGTSNPNLYWYRQAAGRGLQLLFYSVGIGQISSEVPQNLSASRPQDRQFILSSKKLLLSDSGFYLCAWSSGTGVFGAYEQYFGPGTRLTVT.

The chain joins TRBV4-1 to TRBJ2-1, with 11 bases identical to TRBD2. Germline lookup yields CDR1 MGHRA and CDR2 YSYEKL. The CDR3 contains 20 residues. V lost 0 bases and J lost 7; bases outside the gene matches: 17. CDR3 DNA sequence: TGCGCCAGCAGCCAAGATTTAACTAGCGGGAGATCGGGTTTCGGGAATGAGCAGTTCTTC. Translation gives CASSQDLTSGRSGFGNEQFF.

This chain connects TRBV25-1 to TRBJ2-6; D unresolved. CDR1 is MGHDK, CDR2 SYGVNS, per germline. Trimming took 2 bases from V and 0 from J, leaving 8 bases between them. This CDR3 spans 16 amino acids. CDR3 protein: CASSEDLDSGANVLTF. CDR3 nucleotides: TGTGCCAGCAGTGAAGATCTGGACTCTGGGGCCAACGTCCTGACTTTC.